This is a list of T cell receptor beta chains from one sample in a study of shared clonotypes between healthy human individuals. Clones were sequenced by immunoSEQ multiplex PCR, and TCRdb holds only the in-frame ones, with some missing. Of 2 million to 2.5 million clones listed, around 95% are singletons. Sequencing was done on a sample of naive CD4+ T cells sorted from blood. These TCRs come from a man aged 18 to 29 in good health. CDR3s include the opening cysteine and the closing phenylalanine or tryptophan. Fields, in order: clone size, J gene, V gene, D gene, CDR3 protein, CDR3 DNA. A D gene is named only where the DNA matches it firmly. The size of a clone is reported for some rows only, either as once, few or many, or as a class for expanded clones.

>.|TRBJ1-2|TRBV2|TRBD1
CASSQTGTNGYTF
TGTGCCAGCAGCCAGACAGGGACCAATGGCTACACCTTC
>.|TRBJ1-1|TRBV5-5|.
CASSSSGGFITEAFF
TGTGCCAGCAGCTCGTCCGGGGGGTTTATCACTGAAGCTTTCTTT
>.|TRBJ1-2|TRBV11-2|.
CASSLGAANYGYTF
TGTGCCAGCAGCCTTGGGGCAGCTAACTATGGCTACACCTTC
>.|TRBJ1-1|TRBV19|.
CASSGRDTEAFF
TGTGCCAGTAGTGGCCGGGACACTGAAGCTTTCTTT
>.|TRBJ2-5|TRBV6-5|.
CASSYSTHGGQETQYF
TGTGCCAGCAGTTACTCGACTCACGGGGGCCAAGAGACCCAGTACTTC
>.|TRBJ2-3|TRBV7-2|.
CASSLDSSDTQYF
TGTGCCAGCAGCTTAGATAGTTCAGATACGCAGTATTTT
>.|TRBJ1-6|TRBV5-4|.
CASSVQGIRSPLHF
TGTGCCAGCAGCGTCCAGGGTATCCGTTCACCCCTCCACTTT
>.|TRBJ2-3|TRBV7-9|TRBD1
CASSLGQATGDTQYF
TGTGCCAGCAGTCTCGGACAGGCCACAGGAGATACGCAGTATTTT
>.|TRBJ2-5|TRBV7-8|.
CASSSGQYQETQYF
TGTGCCAGCAGCTCTGGACAGTACCAAGAGACCCAGTACTTC
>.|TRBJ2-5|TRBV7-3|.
CASSSAPGSIETQYF
TGTGCCAGCAGCTCCGCGCCAGGGTCGATAGAGACCCAGTACTTC
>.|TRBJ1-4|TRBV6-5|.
CASIPALNEKLFF
TGTGCCAGCATCCCCGCCTTGAATGAAAAACTGTTTTTT
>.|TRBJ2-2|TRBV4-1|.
CASSPKNGNTGELFF
TGCGCCAGCAGCCCGAAGAACGGGAACACCGGGGAGCTGTTTTTT
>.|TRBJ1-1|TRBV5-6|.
CASSFSNQGAYTEAFF
TGTGCCAGCAGCTTTAGCAACCAGGGAGCCTACACTGAAGCTTTCTTT
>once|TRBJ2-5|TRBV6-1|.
CASGGSQETQYF
TGTGCCAGCGGTGGGAGCCAAGAGACCCAGTACTTC
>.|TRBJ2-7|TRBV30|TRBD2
CACSTQSAGRGYEQYF
TGTGCCTGTTCCACACAGTCAGCGGGACGAGGCTACGAGCAGTACTTC
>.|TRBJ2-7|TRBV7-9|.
CASSLSPFSYEQYF
TGTGCCAGCAGCTTGAGCCCGTTCTCCTACGAGCAGTACTTC
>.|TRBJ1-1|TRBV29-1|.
CSVVSYMNTEAFF
TGCAGCGTTGTTTCGTACATGAACACTGAAGCTTTCTTT
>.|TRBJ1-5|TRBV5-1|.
CASSFGYDQPQHF
TGCGCCAGCAGCTTTGGCTATGATCAGCCCCAGCATTTT
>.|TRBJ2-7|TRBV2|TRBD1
CASRSGTGAVEQYF
TGTGCCAGCAGGTCCGGGACAGGGGCGGTGGAGCAGTACTTC
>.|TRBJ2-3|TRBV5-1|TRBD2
CASRVSGYSTDTQYF
TGCGCCAGCAGAGTTAGCGGGTACAGCACAGATACGCAGTATTTT
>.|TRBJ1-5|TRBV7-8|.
CASSLVTVYQPQHF
TGTGCCAGCAGCTTAGTGACGGTATATCAGCCCCAGCATTTT
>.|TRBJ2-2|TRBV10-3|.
CAISEGLRELFF
TGTGCCATCAGTGAGGGTCTTAGGGAGCTGTTTTTT
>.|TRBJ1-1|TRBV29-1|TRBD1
CSVESLDRAVTEAFF
TGCAGCGTTGAATCTTTAGACAGGGCGGTCACTGAAGCTTTCTTT
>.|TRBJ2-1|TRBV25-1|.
CASRNLNEQFF
TGTGCCAGCAGAAACTTGAATGAGCAGTTCTTC
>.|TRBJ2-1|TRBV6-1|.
CASYLSGSSYNEQFF
TGTGCCAGCTACTTGAGCGGCAGCTCCTACAATGAGCAGTTCTTC
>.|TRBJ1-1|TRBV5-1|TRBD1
CASSSGGTANTEAFF
TGCGCCAGCAGCTCGGGGGGGACAGCGAACACTGAAGCTTTCTTT
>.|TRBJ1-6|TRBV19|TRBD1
CASSAGQGLSSPLHF
TGTGCCAGTAGTGCGGGACAGGGGTTGAGTTCACCCCTCCACTTT
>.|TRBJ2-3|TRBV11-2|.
CASSVGSLGTDTQYF
TGTGCCAGCAGCGTTGGGAGCCTAGGCACAGATACGCAGTATTTT